Given below is one TCR beta chain in context. The data originate from a study of blood T cell repertoires in COVID-19. Study at large: T cells, B-cell-depleted T cells, or PBMCs provided the cDNA or gDNA that served as material.

Generated by immunoSEQ multiplex PCR, the TCRdb table keeps only in-frame clones and is missing some. The sample lists more than 150,000 clones; 60% to 80% were seen once. This CDR3 contains 14 residues. Looked up from germline, CDR1 is SGDLS and CDR2 is YYNGEE. V shed 4 bases and J shed 3 bases, with 14 bases lying between them. The sequence was collected from a man aged 60 to 69 with active or convalescent COVID-19. Sequencing input: peripheral blood. V usage is TRBV9 and J usage is TRBJ2-7; D possibly corresponds to TRBD1 (6 bases). The CDR3 loop is CASSSQLQGYEQYF. DNA of the CDR3: TGTGCCAGCAGCTCTCAATTACAGGGCTACGAGCAGTACTTC.